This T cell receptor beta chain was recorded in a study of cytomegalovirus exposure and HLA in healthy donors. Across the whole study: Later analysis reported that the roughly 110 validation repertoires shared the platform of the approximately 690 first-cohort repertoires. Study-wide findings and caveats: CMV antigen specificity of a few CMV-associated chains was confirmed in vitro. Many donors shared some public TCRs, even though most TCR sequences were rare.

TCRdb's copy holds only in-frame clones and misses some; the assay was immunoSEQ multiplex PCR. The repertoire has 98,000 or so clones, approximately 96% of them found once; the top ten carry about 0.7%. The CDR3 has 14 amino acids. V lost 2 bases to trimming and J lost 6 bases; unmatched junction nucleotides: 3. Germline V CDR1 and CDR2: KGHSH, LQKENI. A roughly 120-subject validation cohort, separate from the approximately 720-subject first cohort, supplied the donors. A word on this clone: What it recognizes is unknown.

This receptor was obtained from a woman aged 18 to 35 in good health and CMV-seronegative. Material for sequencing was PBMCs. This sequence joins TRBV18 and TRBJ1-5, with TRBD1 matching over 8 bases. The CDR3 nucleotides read TGTGCCAGCTCACCAGACAGGGGAGGTCAGCCCCAGCATTTT. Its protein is CASSPDRGGQPQHF.